Described below is a single T cell receptor (beta chain) sequence and its context. This clone came up a few times. It has no known antigen specificity. The record has no base qualities; no much larger clone is one base away. Each donor gave one peripheral blood draw, roughly 120 mL on average, collected into heparinised tubes. Using a panel that included CD45RO, CCR7, CD25, CD127, CD95 and CD27, naive, central memory, regulatory and stem cell-like memory CD4+ T cells were sorted on a BD FACSAria II. A purity above 95% was achieved for all sorted populations. PBMCs were separated immediately by Lymphoprep density gradient centrifugation and were stained directly, without being cultured. So that batch effects would be minimized, each experiment stained and sorted samples in pairs, pairing one healthy donor with one patient. The sample originates from a study of beta chain features in type 1 diabetes (dated 2018 in TCRdb). Turning to the overall study: Mean age, gender distribution, total cell number and subset yield were not different between patients and healthy donors. Across all samples, about 110 million sorted cells were examined, and cell number per subset correlated strongly with RNA yield. In the study, recently diagnosed type 1 diabetes patients and matched healthy donors were compared on the TCRB repertoires of their sorted circulating CD4+ T cell subsets. Naive and central memory subsets were obtained from all 30 or so donors, but regulatory and stem cell-like memory subsets were isolated from only 8 patients and 8 healthy donors.

Overall results and qualifications from the work: Because cDNA rather than genomic DNA was sequenced, highly expressing activated cells could have been over-represented, although no difference in activation and CD3 levels was found between groups. Naive, central memory and regulatory TCRB repertoires appeared to be more similar among patients than among healthy donors. Only small numbers of individuals were included in the HLA sub-analyses, which left unresolved whether HLA type had any influence on TCRB rearrangement. In all four CD4+ subsets, TCRB CDR3 length was moderately but significantly shorter in type 1 diabetes patients. PCR might favor shorter templates, but patient and control samples were amplified and corrected together, so any skew would affect both groups equally. At VDJ recombination sites, type 1 diabetes patients had fewer insertions and more deleted nucleotides, which implies abnormalities in thymic rearrangement.

The entire isolated RNA was reverse transcribed using the High Capacity cDNA Reverse Transcription Kit, and thus expressed TCRB transcripts were sequenced. Deep immunoSEQ sequencing was performed on naive, central memory and regulatory T cell samples, with an average of around 3.5 million total reads per sample. Sorted cells were lysed in RLT buffer and RNA was extracted with DNase-treated RNeasy Micro or Mini kits, depending on cell number. To prevent cross-contamination, each cell subset was processed individually, whereas patient and healthy donor samples were processed jointly. TCRB sequences were amplified from cDNA with the immunoSEQ multiplex PCR, producing 87-bp fragments spanning the CDR3 region. Amplicons were sequenced on the Illumina HiSeq platform. Per the source publication's procedure: PCR bias was computationally corrected using synthetic template baselines, reads within Hamming distance 2 were collapsed, and singletons that could not be merged were discarded. Reads were aligned against IMGT to assign V, D and J genes, CDR3 length and insertions or deletions at six rearrangement sites. Within each subset, clonotype counts were normalized to sorted cell number, and only after that were true diversity and Gini coefficients computed with the tcR R package. The overlap coefficient, calculated on TCRB nucleotide sequences, was used to measure repertoire sharing. Out-of-frame TCRB sequences from naive cells were analyzed as a proxy for the pre-selection repertoire. In TCRdb, the immuneACCESS table is reduced to in-frame sequences with V and J assigned. These tables do not hold every clone; where another copy was compared, an unresolved V gene accounts for under half, and the others remain unexplained. Clone size and the V and J calls come from that table; the DNA yielded D and trimming. The sample yields under 850,000 clones; over 10% were counted once. The top ten hold 0.022% of the sample.

The junction shows trimming of 3 bases on V and 7 bases on J, plus 16 bases between the germline ends. The CDR3, from cysteine to phenylalanine, totals 14 residues. The entry retains the CDR3 DNA only, 42 bases that are in frame from base 1. CDR1 is given as SGHRS and CDR2 as YFSETQ, both from the germline V gene. The sequencing sample was made of naive CD4+ T cells from blood. The cell subset or site label, as the study defines it: true naive CD4+ T cells. The sequence links TRBV5-1 to TRBJ1-1; matching of 6 bases hints at TRBD1 as the D gene. The TCR comes from a man aged 18 to 35 with type 1 diabetes. The nucleotide sequence is given as TGCGCCAGCAGCTCGACTCCAGGACAGTTTGAAGCTTTCTTT. This is translated as CASSSTPGQFEAFF.